These 15 T cell receptor beta chains were all obtained from the same sample, sequenced in a study of blood T cell repertoires in COVID-19. TCRdb's copy holds only in-frame clones and misses some; the assay was immunoSEQ multiplex PCR. Among about 380,000 clones listed, 75% to 90% were seen once. The sample comprised peripheral blood. The origin of the receptors is a woman aged 18-30 years with acute or convalescent COVID-19.

The count of this clone is one. The V gene is TRBV2, the J gene TRBJ1-2; TRBD1 matches 7 bases. This CDR3 region has 14 residues. Germline values: CDR1 SNHLY, CDR2 FYNNEI. V trimming: 3 bases; J trimming: 8 bases; junction bases outside the gene matches: 9. This chain's CDR3 is CASSDRSDRAGYTF. The CDR3 bases are TGTGCCAGCAGTGATCGGTCCGACAGGGCCGGCTACACCTTC.

The J gene is TRBJ1-6, the V gene TRBV4-1; tentative D call: TRBD1 (6 bases). Trimming pared 3 bases from V and 5 bases from J, leaving 14 bases between. The germline gives CDR1 MGHRA, CDR2 YSYEKL. CDR3 length: 16 amino acids. CDR3 loop: CASSHYTGTDNSPLHF. The CDR3, as DNA: TGCGCCAGCAGCCATTACACAGGGACCGATAATTCACCCCTCCACTTT.

In this sample, this clone turned up once. The chain has TRBV24-1 and TRBJ1-2; tentative D call: TRBD1 (5 bases). Trimming took 5 bases from V and 5 from J, leaving 11 bases between them. This CDR3 is 13 amino acids long. Germline V gene lookup returns CDR1 KGHDR and CDR2 SFDVKD. The CDR3 region has the DNA TGTGCCACCAGTGTCAAAGGGGCTTATGGCTACACCTTC. It yields the protein CATSVKGAYGYTF.

V and J are TRBV18 and TRBJ2-4; D may be TRBD1 (6 bases). The germline CDR1 and CDR2 sequences are KGHSH and LQKENI. This CDR3 contains 15 residues. Trimming took 6 bases from V and 0 from J, leaving 12 bases between them. DNA of the CDR3: TGTGCCAGCTCTCGGGACACACTAGCCAAAAACATTCAGTACTTC. Translated, it gives CASSRDTLAKNIQYF.

This chain links TRBV5-4 with TRBJ1-2; 7 nucleotides align to TRBD1. V was clipped by 6 bases and J by 0 bases; unmatched bases: 11. From germline, CDR1 is SGHNT and CDR2 YYREEE (reference sequence). This CDR3 has 16 amino acids. The CDR3 coding sequence is TGTGCCAGCACCCTAGGGGGCTCTTCTACTAACTATGGCTACACCTTC. It specifies CASTLGGSSTNYGYTF.

The rearrangement links TRBV5-6 to TRBJ2-3; TRBD2 matches at 14 bases. The CDR3 has 18 residues. Germline CDR1 and CDR2: SGHDT and YYEEEE. V lost 6 bases and J lost 6; bases outside the gene matches: 15. CDR3 sequence reads: CASTNWGGLAGAGDTQYF. The CDR3, as DNA: TGTGCCAGCACCAATTGGGGGGGACTAGCGGGAGCGGGTGATACGCAGTATTTT.

V usage is TRBV5-5 and J usage is TRBJ2-1; TRBD2 aligns across 11 bases. Germline V gene data show CDR1 as SGHKS and CDR2 as YYEKEE (reference sequence). The CDR3 contains 15 residues. The junction had 12 bases not matched to a gene; V was cut back by 9 bases and J by 7 bases. The CDR3 loop is CATQLAGGGYNEQFF. In nucleotides, the CDR3 is TGTGCCACCCAGTTAGCGGGGGGGGGATATAATGAGCAGTTCTTC. Using reference TRBV5-5 and TRBJ2-1 for the parts outside the CDR3, the full variable domain is DAGVTQSPTHLIKTRGQQVTLRCSPISGHKSVSWYQQVLGQGPQFIFQYYEKEERGRGNFPDRFSARQFPNYSSELNVNALLLGDSALYLCATQLAGGGYNEQFFGPGTRLTVL.

The chain is built from TRBV7-9 and TRBJ1-1; a weak D match, TRBD1 (6 bases). Germline CDR1 reads SEHNR; CDR2 reads FQNEAQ (reference sequence). The V end was cut by 5 bases, the J end by 0 bases, with 13 bases between. This CDR3 has 15 amino acids. The CDR3 DNA sequence: TGTGCCAGCAGCCTCCGGACAGCCTTGAACACTGAAGCTTTCTTT. It encodes CASSLRTALNTEAFF.

This clone was detected only a few times. Other DNA sequences in the sample encode the same CDR3. The chain joins TRBV6-6 to TRBJ2-7; 8 nucleotides agree with TRBD1. This CDR3 is 15 amino acids long. Germline-derived CDR1 and CDR2 are MNHNY and SVGAGI (reference sequence). V shed 6 bases, J shed 0 bases, and the junction held 7 bases outside the gene matches. The DNA of the CDR3 is TGTGCCAGCAGCAAAGGACAGGGCTTCTCCTACGAGCAGTACTTC. Its translation is CASSKGQGFSYEQYF.

The rearrangement uses TRBV25-1 and TRBJ1-4, with 9 bases aligning to TRBD1. CDR3 length: 10 amino acids. With V trimmed by 5 bases and J by 15 bases, 1 base remained unmatched. The germline CDR1 and CDR2 sequences are MGHDK and SYGVNS. CDR3 nucleotide sequence: TGTGCCAGCAGTAGGGACAGGGTGTTTTTT. It specifies CASSRDRVFF.

The chain carries TRBV10-1 and TRBJ1-2, with D uncertain. Per the germline V gene, CDR1 is WNHNN and CDR2 is SYGVQD (reference sequence). Trimming pared 9 bases from V and 5 bases from J, leaving 13 bases between. There are 12 residues in the CDR3. In nucleotides, the CDR3 is TGCGCCAGGGGAGAGGGAGAGTATGGCTACACCTTC. This translates into CARGEGEYGYTF.

The V and J genes are TRBV9 and TRBJ1-1; 7 nucleotides match TRBD1. CDR1 and CDR2 from the germline V gene are SGDLS and YYNGEE. This CDR3 spans 15 amino acids. Losses at the gene ends were 0 bases for V and 6 bases for J; bases not matched to a gene: 8. CDR3 nucleotide sequence: TGTGCCAGCAGCGTAGAAGGGGGCCAATTCTCTGAAGCTTTCTTT. Translating it yields CASSVEGGQFSEAFF.

V usage is TRBV19 and J usage is TRBJ2-1; D gene unclear. V was clipped by 0 bases and J by 8 bases, with 14 bases between them. This CDR3 is built from 15 residues. The germline gives CDR1 LNHDA, CDR2 SQIVND (reference sequence). The CDR3 loop is CASSIDRVREHEQFF. The CDR3 nucleotides are TGTGCCAGTAGTATAGATCGGGTCCGAGAGCATGAGCAGTTCTTC.

This clone appeared a single time. The chain carries TRBV3-1 (or the pseudogene TRBV3-2) and TRBJ2-3, with D uncertain. The CDR3 sequence is 14 residues long. The ends were cut back, 1 base at V and 0 bases at J, with 5 bases in the middle. Germline V gene data show CDR1 as LGHDT and CDR2 as YNNKEL (reference sequence). Here the CDR3 reads CASSQGASTDTQYF. The CDR3 DNA is TGTGCCAGCAGCCAAGGGGCCAGCACAGATACGCAGTATTTT.

The rearrangement joins TRBV9 to TRBJ2-5; 7 positions match TRBD2. CDR1 is SGDLS and CDR2 is YYNGEE in the germline V gene. The CDR3 runs 17 residues. Unmatched junction bases numbered 15, after V lost 2 bases and J lost 5 bases. CDR3 sequence reads: CASSVLSASGGMETQYF. The CDR3 DNA is TGTGCCAGCAGCGTCCTCTCGGCTAGCGGAGGGATGGAGACCCAGTACTTC. The variable domain in full, completed from reference TRBV9 and TRBJ2-5, reads DSGVTQTPKHLITATGQRVTLRCSPRSGDLSVYWYQQSLDQGLQFLIQYYNGEERAKGNILERFSAQQFPDLHSELNLSSLELGDSALYFCASSVLSASGGMETQYFGPGTRLLVL.